This T cell receptor (beta chain) was retrieved from a study of blood T cell repertoires in COVID-19. Across the whole study: Sites in the United States, Italy and Spain provided acute and convalescent COVID-19 samples. The analysed material was cDNA or gDNA that came from T cells, B-cell-depleted T cells, or PBMCs.

The germline V and J ends were trimmed by 0 bases and 1 base, with 6 bases remaining between them. CDR3 length: 14 residues. The germline V gene encodes CDR1 MNHEY and CDR2 SVGAGI. Original processing methods: Nucleated cell number was recorded as an estimate derived from reference gene primer amplification. TCRdb keeps only in-frame clones here, not all; method: immunoSEQ multiplex PCR. That table is the source of V, J and clone size, and D and trimming were worked out from the DNA. The table shows 130,000 or so clones, with roughly 78% occurring only once. The V and J genes are TRBV6-5 and TRBJ1-2, with a tentative D call TRBD1 (5 bases). This TCR derives from a man in his sixties with active or convalescent COVID-19. Material: peripheral blood. CDR3 in DNA: TGTGCCAGCAGTTACTCGGGGGGTAACTATGGCTACACCTTC. It specifies CASSYSGGNYGYTF.